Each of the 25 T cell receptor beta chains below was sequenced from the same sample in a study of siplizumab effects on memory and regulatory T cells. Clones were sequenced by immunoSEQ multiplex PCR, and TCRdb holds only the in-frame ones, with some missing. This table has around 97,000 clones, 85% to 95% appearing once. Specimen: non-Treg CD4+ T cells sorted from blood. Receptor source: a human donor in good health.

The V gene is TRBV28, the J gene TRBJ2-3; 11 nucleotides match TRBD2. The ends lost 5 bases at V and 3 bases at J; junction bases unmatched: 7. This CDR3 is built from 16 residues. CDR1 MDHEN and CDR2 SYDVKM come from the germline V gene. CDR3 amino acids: CASSLSGRAGTDTQYF. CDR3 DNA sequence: TGTGCCAGCAGTCTTAGCGGGAGGGCCGGGACAGATACGCAGTATTTT. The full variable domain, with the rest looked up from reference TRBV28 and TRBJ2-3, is DVKVTQSSRYLVKRTGEKVFLECVQDMDHENMFWYRQDPGLGLRLIYFSYDVKMKEKGDIPEGYSVSREKKERFSLILESASTNQTSMYLCASSLSGRAGTDTQYFGPGTRLTVL.

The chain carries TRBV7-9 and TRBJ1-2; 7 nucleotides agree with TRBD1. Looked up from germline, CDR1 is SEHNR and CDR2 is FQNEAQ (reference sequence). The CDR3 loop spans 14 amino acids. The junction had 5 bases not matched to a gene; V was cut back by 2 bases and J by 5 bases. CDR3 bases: TGTGCCAGCAGCTTACCCAGGGGGGGATATGGCTACACCTTC. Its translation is CASSLPRGGYGYTF.

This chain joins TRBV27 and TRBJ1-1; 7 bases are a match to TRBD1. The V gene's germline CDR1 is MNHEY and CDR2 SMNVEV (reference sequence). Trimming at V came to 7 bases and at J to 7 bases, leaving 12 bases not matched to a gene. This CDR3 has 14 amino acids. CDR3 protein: CASKQSRDSYEAFF. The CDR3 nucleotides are TGTGCCAGCAAACAATCCCGGGACAGTTATGAAGCTTTCTTT.

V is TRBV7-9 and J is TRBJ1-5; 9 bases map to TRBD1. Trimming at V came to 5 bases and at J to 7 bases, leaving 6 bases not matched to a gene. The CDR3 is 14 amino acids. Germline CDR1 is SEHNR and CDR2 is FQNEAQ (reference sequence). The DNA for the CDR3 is TGTGCCAGCAGCCTACAGGGGGCGAACCAGCCCCAGCATTTT. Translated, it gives CASSLQGANQPQHF.

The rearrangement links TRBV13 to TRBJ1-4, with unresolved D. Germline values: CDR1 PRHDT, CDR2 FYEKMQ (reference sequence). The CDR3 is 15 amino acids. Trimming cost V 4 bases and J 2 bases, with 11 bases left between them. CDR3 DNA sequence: TGTGCCAGCAGCTGGGCGACCGGGACTAATGAAAAACTGTTTTTT. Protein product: CASSWATGTNEKLFF.

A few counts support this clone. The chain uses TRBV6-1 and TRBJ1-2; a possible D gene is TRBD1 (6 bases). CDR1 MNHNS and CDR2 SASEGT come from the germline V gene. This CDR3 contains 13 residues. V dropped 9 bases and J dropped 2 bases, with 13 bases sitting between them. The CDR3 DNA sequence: TGTGCCAGTGAACAGGGACGGAACTATGGCTACACCTTC. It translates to CASEQGRNYGYTF.

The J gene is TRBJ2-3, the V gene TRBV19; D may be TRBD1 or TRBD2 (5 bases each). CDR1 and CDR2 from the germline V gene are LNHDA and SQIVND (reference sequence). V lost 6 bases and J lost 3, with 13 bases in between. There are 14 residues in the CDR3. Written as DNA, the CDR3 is TGTGCCAGTAGCGAGGGGATGAGGACAGATACGCAGTATTTT. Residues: CASSEGMRTDTQYF.

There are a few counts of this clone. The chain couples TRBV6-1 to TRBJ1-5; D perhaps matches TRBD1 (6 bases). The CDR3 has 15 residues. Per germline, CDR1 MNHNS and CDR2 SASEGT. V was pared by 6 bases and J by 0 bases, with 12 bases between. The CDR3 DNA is TGTGCCAGCAGCGAGACAGGCTATAGCAATCAGCCCCAGCATTTT. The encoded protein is CASSETGYSNQPQHF.

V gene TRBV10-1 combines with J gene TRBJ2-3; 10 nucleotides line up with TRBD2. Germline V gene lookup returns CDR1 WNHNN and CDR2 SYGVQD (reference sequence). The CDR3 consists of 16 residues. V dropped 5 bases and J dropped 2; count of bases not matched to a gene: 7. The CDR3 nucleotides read TGCGCCAGCAGTCCTTGGACTAGCGGAGCCACAGATACGCAGTATTTT. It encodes CASSPWTSGATDTQYF.

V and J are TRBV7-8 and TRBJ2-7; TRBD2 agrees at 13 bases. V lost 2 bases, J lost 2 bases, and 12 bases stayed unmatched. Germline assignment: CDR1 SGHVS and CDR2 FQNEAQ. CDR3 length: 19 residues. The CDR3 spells CASSLSGTSGIGFAYEQYF. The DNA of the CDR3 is TGTGCCAGCAGCTTATCAGGGACTAGCGGGATCGGTTTCGCCTACGAGCAGTACTTC.

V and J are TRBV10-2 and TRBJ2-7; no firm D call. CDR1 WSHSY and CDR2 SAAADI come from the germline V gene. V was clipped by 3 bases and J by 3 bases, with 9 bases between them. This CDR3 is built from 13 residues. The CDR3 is CASSDSLNYEQYF. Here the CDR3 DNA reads TGCGCCAGCAGTGACTCCTTAAACTACGAGCAGTACTTC.

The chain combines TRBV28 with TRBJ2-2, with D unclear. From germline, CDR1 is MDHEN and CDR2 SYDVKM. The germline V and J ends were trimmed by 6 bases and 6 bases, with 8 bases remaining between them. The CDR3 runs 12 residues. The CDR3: CASRGWSGELFF. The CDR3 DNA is TGTGCCAGCAGGGGGTGGTCCGGGGAGCTGTTTTTT.

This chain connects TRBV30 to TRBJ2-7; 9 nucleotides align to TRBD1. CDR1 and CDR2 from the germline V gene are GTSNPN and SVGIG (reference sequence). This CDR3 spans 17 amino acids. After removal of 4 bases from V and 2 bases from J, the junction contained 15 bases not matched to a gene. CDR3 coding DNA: TGTGCCTGGACCCAAAGGATTGGGACAGGGCCTCCCTACGAGCAGTACTTC. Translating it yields CAWTQRIGTGPPYEQYF. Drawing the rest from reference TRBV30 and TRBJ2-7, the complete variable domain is SQTIHQWPATLVQPVGSPLSLECTVEGTSNPNLYWYRQAAGRGLQLLFYSVGIGQISSEVPQNLSASRPQDRQFILSSKKLLLSDSGFYLCAWTQRIGTGPPYEQYFGPGTRLTVT.

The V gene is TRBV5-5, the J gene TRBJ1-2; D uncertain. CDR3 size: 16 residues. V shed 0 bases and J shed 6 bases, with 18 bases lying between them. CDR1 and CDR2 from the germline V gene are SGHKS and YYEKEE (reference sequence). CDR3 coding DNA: TGTGCCAGCAGCTTGGAGGGTAAGGCCAACAGAAATGGCTACACCTTC. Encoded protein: CASSLEGKANRNGYTF.

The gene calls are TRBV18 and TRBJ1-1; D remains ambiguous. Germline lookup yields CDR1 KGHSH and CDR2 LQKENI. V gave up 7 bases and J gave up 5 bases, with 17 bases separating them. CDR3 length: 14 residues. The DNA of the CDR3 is TGTGCCAGCTTTCCTGATAGGTCATCGACTGAAGCTTTCTTT. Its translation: CASFPDRSSTEAFF. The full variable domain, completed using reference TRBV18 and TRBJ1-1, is NAGVMQNPRHLVRRRGQEARLRCSPMKGHSHVYWYRQLPEEGLKFMVYLQKENIIDESGMPKERFSAEFPKEGPSILRIQQVVRGDSAAYFCASFPDRSSTEAFFGQGTRLTVV.

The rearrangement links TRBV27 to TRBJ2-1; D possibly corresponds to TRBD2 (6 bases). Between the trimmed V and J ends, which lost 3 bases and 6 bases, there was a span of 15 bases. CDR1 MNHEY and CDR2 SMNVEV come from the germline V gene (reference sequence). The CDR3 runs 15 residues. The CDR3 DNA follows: TGTGCCAGCAGTTTTCGGGACTCCTCTATCAATGAGCAGTTCTTC. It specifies CASSFRDSSINEQFF.

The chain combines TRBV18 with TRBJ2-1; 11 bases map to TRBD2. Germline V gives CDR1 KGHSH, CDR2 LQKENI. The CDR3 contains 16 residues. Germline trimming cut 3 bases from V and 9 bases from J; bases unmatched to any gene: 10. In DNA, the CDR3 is TGTGCCAGCTCACCCGCCGGGACTAGCGGAAGACGTGAGCAGTTCTTC. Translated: CASSPAGTSGRREQFF.

The CDR3 DNA is TGCGCCAGCAGTTTGAGCGGGAGGGCGATTTACAATGAGCAGTTCTTC. Residues: CASSLSGRAIYNEQFF. J is TRBJ2-1 and V is TRBV4-1, with 10 bases identical to TRBD2. The CDR3 extends over 16 amino acids. The germline V gene encodes CDR1 MGHRA and CDR2 YSYEKL. V was pared by 6 bases and J by 4 bases, with 9 bases of the junction left unmatched.

This CDR3 is CASSQDFNTGELFF. The CDR3 DNA reads TGTGCCAGCAGCCAAGATTTCAACACCGGGGAGCTGTTTTTT. V is TRBV14 and J is TRBJ2-2; D is unresolved. Germline assignment: CDR1 SGHDN and CDR2 FVKESK. The CDR3 consists of 14 residues. The germline V and J ends were trimmed by 0 bases and 2 bases, with 4 bases remaining between them.

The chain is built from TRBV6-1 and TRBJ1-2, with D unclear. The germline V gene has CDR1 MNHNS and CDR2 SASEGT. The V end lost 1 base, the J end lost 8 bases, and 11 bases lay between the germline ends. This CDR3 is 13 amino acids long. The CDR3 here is CASSEDRVKGYTF. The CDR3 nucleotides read TGTGCCAGCAGTGAAGATAGGGTGAAGGGCTACACCTTC.

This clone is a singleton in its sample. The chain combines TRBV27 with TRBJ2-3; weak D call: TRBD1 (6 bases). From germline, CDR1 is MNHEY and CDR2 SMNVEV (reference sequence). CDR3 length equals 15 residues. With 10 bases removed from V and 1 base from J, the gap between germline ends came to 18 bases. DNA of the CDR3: TGTGCCACCCAAACCAGGAAGGGGGGCACAGATACGCAGTATTTT. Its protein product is CATQTRKGGTDTQYF.

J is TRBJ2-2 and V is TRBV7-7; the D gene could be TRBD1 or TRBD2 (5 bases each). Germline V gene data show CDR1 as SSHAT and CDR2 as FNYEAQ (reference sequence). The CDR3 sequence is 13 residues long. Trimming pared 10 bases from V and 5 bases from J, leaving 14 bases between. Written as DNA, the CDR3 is TGTGCCACAGGGACGGCTCGTACCGGGGAGCTGTTTTTT. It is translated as CATGTARTGELFF.

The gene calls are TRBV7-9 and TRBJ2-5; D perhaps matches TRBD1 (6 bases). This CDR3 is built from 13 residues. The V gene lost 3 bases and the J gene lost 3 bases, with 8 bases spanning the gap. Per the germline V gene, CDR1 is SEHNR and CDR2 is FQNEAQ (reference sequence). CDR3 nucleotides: TGTGCCAGCAGCTTCTACAGGGAAGAGACCCAGTACTTC. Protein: CASSFYREETQYF. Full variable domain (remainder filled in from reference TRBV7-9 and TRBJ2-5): DTGVSQNPRHKITKRGQNVTFRCDPISEHNRLYWYRQTLGQGPEFLTYFQNEAQLEKSRLLSDRFSAERPKGSFSTLEIQRTEQGDSAMYLCASSFYREETQYFGPGTRLLVL.

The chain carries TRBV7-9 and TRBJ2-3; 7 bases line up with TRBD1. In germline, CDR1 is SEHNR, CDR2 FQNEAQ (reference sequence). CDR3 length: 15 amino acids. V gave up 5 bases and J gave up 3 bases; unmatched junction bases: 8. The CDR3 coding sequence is TGTGCCAGCAGCCGAGAGGGGGCGAGGACAGATACGCAGTATTTT. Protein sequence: CASSREGARTDTQYF.

This chain's CDR3 is CASSLSLVDSGANVLTF. The CDR3 nucleotides are TGCGCCAGCAGCTTGTCCCTGGTTGACTCTGGGGCCAACGTCCTGACTTTC. V and J are TRBV5-1 and TRBJ2-6; the D is unclear. Germline CDR1 and CDR2: SGHRS and YFSETQ. The CDR3 is 17 residues long. Between the trimmed V and J ends, which lost 1 base and 0 bases, there was a span of 11 bases.